This T cell receptor (beta chain) was documented in a study of cytotoxic CD8 clonotypes in ibrutinib-treated CLL. The sample holds one count of this clone. Antigen specificity is unknown. The CDR3 is 19 amino acids. With V trimmed by 8 bases and J by 0 bases, 13 bases remained unmatched. CDR1 SGHDN and CDR2 FVKESK come from the germline V gene. Data came from immunoSEQ multiplex PCR; TCRdb stores just in-frame clones and leaves some out. The sample contains some 300,000 clones, around four fifths of which appear only once. General study findings and limits: Baseline clonality, higher than in age-matched healthy donors, tracked circulating CD8+ T-cell counts. Elevated clonality accompanied ibrutinib response, with a return toward baseline values at progression.

This receptor was obtained from a human donor with chronic lymphocytic leukemia. The V gene is TRBV14, the J gene TRBJ2-1, with TRBD2 matching over 13 bases. Here the sequenced sample was PBMCs, taken before ibrutinib treatment. The CDR3 DNA reads TGTGCCAGCGGAAGAGCACTAGCGGGAGGGCCTGGCTCCTACAATGAGCAGTTCTTC. It encodes CASGRALAGGPGSYNEQFF.